Listed below are T cell receptor beta chains from one sample, sequenced in a study of shared clonotypes between healthy human individuals. Clones were sequenced by immunoSEQ multiplex PCR, and TCRdb holds only the in-frame ones, with some missing. The table includes more than 2 million clones, 85% to 95% detected once. Sequencing was performed on naive CD8+ T cells sorted from blood. These receptors all stem from a man aged 18 to 30 in good health. The CDR3 runs from the conserved cysteine through the conserved F or W. The D gene is left open where the match is weak. Rows give clone size only sometimes, using once, few, many, or a class for an expanded clone.

TRBV5-1	TRBJ2-3	NA	TRBD2	TGCGCCAGCAGCTTGCGGGGGGGCACAGATACGCAGTATTTT	CASSLRGGTDTQYF
TRBV7-8	TRBJ2-1	NA	NA	TGTGCCAGCAGCTTAGAATCGGGGAGCTCCTACAATGAGCAGTTCTTC	CASSLESGSSYNEQFF
TRBV11-3	TRBJ2-1	NA	NA	TGTGCCAGCAGCCCCGGGTCATACAATGAGCAGTTCTTC	CASSPGSYNEQFF
TRBV5-5	TRBJ2-7	NA	TRBD1	TGTGCCAGCAGCTTGGCCGCAGGGGGCTACGAGCAGTACTTC	CASSLAAGGYEQYF
TRBV5-1	TRBJ1-5	once	NA	TGCGCCAGCAGCTTGGGACAGGCCAATCAGCCCCAGCATTTT	CASSLGQANQPQHF
TRBV2	TRBJ2-5	NA	NA	TGTGCCAGCAGTGATAGGCGGTCGGAGGAGACCCAGTACTTC	CASSDRRSEETQYF
TRBV30	TRBJ1-1	NA	NA	TGTGCCTGGAGTTCGGGACCCTCCATGAACACTGAAGCTTTCTTT	CAWSSGPSMNTEAFF
TRBV27	TRBJ2-2	NA	TRBD2	TGTGCCAGCAGACATAGCGGGAGGTCCGGGGAGCTGTTTTTT	CASRHSGRSGELFF
TRBV4-1	TRBJ1-1	NA	TRBD1	TGCGCCAGCAGCCAGGACCCGGGACAGGTCAATCAAGCTTTCTTT	CASSQDPGQVNQAFF
TRBV6-5	TRBJ2-7	NA	NA	TGTGCCAGCAGTTCGGGGGTAGGAGAGCAGTACTTC	CASSSGVGEQYF
TRBV6-6	TRBJ2-7	NA	NA	TGTGCCAGCAGTTACTCGTTCGGCTACGAGCAGTACTTC	CASSYSFGYEQYF
TRBV19	TRBJ2-4	NA	NA	TGTGCCAGTAGGCAGAAAGCCAAAAACATTCAGTACTTC	CASRQKAKNIQYF
TRBV29-1	TRBJ2-7	NA	TRBD2	TGCAGCGCGGGAGGTCCCCAGACTGAATTGGGGTACTACGAGCAGTACTTC	CSAGGPQTELGYYEQYF
TRBV5-6	TRBJ1-1	once	NA	TGTGCCAGCAGCTTGGGGAGGGTCGGGGGCACTACGAACACTGAAGCTTTCTTT	CASSLGRVGGTTNTEAFF
TRBV10-1	TRBJ1-1	NA	TRBD1	TGCGCCAGCAGTGACTCCCGGGACAGGGAGGAAGCTTTCTTT	CASSDSRDREEAFF
TRBV2	TRBJ2-7	NA	NA	TGTGCCAGCAGTGGGACTTACACCCTCTACGAGCAGTACTTC	CASSGTYTLYEQYF
TRBV19	TRBJ2-1	NA	TRBD1	TGTGCCAGTAGCCCGGGACAGGGGTACGGTGAGCAGTTCTTC	CASSPGQGYGEQFF
TRBV11-2	TRBJ2-7	NA	NA	TGTGCCAGCAGCTTAGGTACAGGTCCTTTGGTTGTGCAGTACTTC	CASSLGTGPLVVQYF
TRBV28	TRBJ1-1	NA	NA	TGTGCCAGCAGCCGGGAGGTGAACACTGAAGCTTTCTTT	CASSREVNTEAFF
TRBV10-3	TRBJ2-7	NA	TRBD1	TGTGCCATCAAAGAGTTGACAGGGGGGTTCTACGAGCAGTACTTC	CAIKELTGGFYEQYF
TRBV4-3	TRBJ2-1	NA	TRBD2	TGCGCCAGCAGCCACCTAGGGACTAGCGGGAGAGATGAGCAGTTCTTC	CASSHLGTSGRDEQFF
TRBV19	TRBJ1-1	NA	TRBD1	TGTGCCAGTGGACAGGAGAACACTGAAGCTTTCTTT	CASGQENTEAFF
TRBV30	TRBJ2-5	many	NA	TGTGCCTGGAGTGCCCCGGGCTCCCAGGAGACCCAGTACTTC	CAWSAPGSQETQYF
TRBV18	TRBJ2-1	NA	NA	TGTGCCAGCTCACCAACAACAGGGAACTCCTACAATGAGCAGTTCTTC	CASSPTTGNSYNEQFF
TRBV7-9	TRBJ2-1	NA	NA	TGTGCCAGCAGCCACGCCCATCCCGGGGATGAGCAGTTCTTC	CASSHAHPGDEQFF
TRBV4-1	TRBJ2-7	NA	TRBD1	TGCGCCAGCAGCCAAGGCGGTCCGGGACAGTCCTTCTACGAGCAGTACTTC	CASSQGGPGQSFYEQYF
TRBV9	TRBJ2-5	once	NA	TGTGCCAGCAGCGCTGGGGGACTTACAACCTCGGAGACCCAGTACTTC	CASSAGGLTTSETQYF
TRBV29-1	TRBJ2-7	NA	NA	TGCAGCGTTGAACAGGGGTCCTACGAGCAGTACTTC	CSVEQGSYEQYF
TRBV9	TRBJ1-4	NA	NA	TGTGCCAGCAGCACATTCGGGGTGTCCGATGAAAAACTGTTTTTT	CASSTFGVSDEKLFF